The 21 T cell receptor beta chains below come from one sample, sequenced in a study of blood T cell repertoires in COVID-19. Only in-frame clones appear in the TCRdb table, and some are missing; sequencing was by immunoSEQ multiplex PCR. The repertoire includes roughly 150,000 clones, 70% to 90% of them detected once, and roughly 2.5% sits in the top ten. Sequencing was carried out using peripheral blood. These receptors were taken from a woman older than 75 with COVID-19, enrolled during active disease.

The chain joins TRBV5-1 to TRBJ2-7; the match to TRBD2 covers 14 bases. The V and J ends lost 3 bases and 3 bases, in that order; junction bases with no gene match: 11. Germline lookup yields CDR1 SGHRS and CDR2 YFSETQ. The CDR3 contains 18 residues. In DNA form, the CDR3 reads TGCGCCAGCAGCTGGGGACTAGCGGGAGTATCCTATAGCTACGAGCAGTACTTC. Amino acids: CASSWGLAGVSYSYEQYF.

This clone was observed once. The V call is TRBV18, the J call TRBJ2-5; 7 positions agree with TRBD1. The CDR3 has 14 amino acids. J lost 5 bases, V lost 1 base, and 4 bases had no gene match. Germline CDR1 reads KGHSH; CDR2 reads LQKENI. The CDR3 is CASSPQQGLETQYF. Here the CDR3 DNA reads TGTGCCAGCTCACCACAACAGGGGTTGGAGACCCAGTACTTC.

The chain links TRBV12-3 or TRBV12-4 to TRBJ1-2, with 7 bases that match TRBD1. Trimming at V came to 6 bases and at J to 4 bases, leaving 5 bases not matched to a gene. This CDR3 is built from 13 residues. The CDR3 sequence is CASSTGTVYGYTF. CDR3 in DNA: TGTGCCAGCAGCACTGGGACAGTCTATGGCTACACCTTC.

The rearrangement joins TRBV28 to TRBJ1-1, with D perhaps matching TRBD1 (5 bases). V was trimmed by 6 bases and J by 7 bases, leaving 15 bases between them. There are 13 residues in the CDR3. Germline lookup yields CDR1 MDHEN and CDR2 SYDVKM. CDR3 in DNA: TGTGCCAGCAGGCCCGGGACTCTGGGTGAAGCTTTCTTT. It encodes CASRPGTLGEAFF.

The rearrangement links TRBV30 to TRBJ1-1; TRBD1 matches at 9 bases. Per the germline V gene, CDR1 is GTSNPN and CDR2 is SVGIG (reference sequence). The CDR3 totals 15 residues. With V trimmed by 0 bases and J by 5 bases, 7 bases remained unmatched. The CDR3 loop is CAWSVTGGVRTEAFF. The DNA of the CDR3 is TGTGCCTGGAGTGTTACAGGGGGCGTTAGGACTGAAGCTTTCTTT.

V and J are TRBV5-4 and TRBJ2-1; 7 nucleotides match TRBD2. The germline gives CDR1 SGHNT, CDR2 YYREEE (reference sequence). V was pared by 4 bases and J by 0 bases, with 10 bases of the junction left unmatched. This CDR3 region has 17 residues. CDR3 in DNA: TGTGCCAGCAGCCCAACTAGCGTTCGAAGCTCCTACAATGAGCAGTTCTTC. Protein: CASSPTSVRSSYNEQFF. Based on the CDR3 plus reference TRBV5-4 and TRBJ2-1, the full variable domain is ETGVTQSPTHLIKTRGQQVTLRCSSQSGHNTVSWYQQALGQGPQFIFQYYREEENGRGNFPPRFSGLQFPNYSSELNVNALELDDSALYLCASSPTSVRSSYNEQFFGPGTRLTVL.

V is TRBV19 and J is TRBJ2-2, with TRBD2 identical over 16 bases. After removal of 8 bases from V and 3 bases from J, the junction contained 6 bases not matched to a gene. Germline loops: CDR1 LNHDA, CDR2 SQIVND (reference sequence). The CDR3 sequence is 17 residues long. The CDR3 here is CASSGTSGRAHTGELFF. The CDR3 nucleotides read TGTGCCAGTTCCGGGACTAGCGGGAGGGCCCACACCGGGGAGCTGTTTTTT.

V gene TRBV2 combines with J gene TRBJ2-5; no clear D. The CDR3 covers 12 residues. V dropped 1 base and J dropped 4 bases, with 4 bases sitting between them. The germline gives CDR1 SNHLY, CDR2 FYNNEI. Here the CDR3 reads CASSEVRETQYF. CDR3 DNA sequence: TGTGCCAGCAGTGAAGTTCGAGAGACCCAGTACTTC.

V and J are TRBV15 and TRBJ2-5; TRBD2 matches at 10 bases. Germline loops: CDR1 LNHNV, CDR2 YYDKDF (reference sequence). The CDR3 runs to 13 residues. The J segment lost 5 bases and the V segment lost 8 bases, leaving 5 bases of the junction unmatched. CDR3 region: CATPSGGEETQYF. CDR3 DNA: TGTGCCACCCCCAGCGGGGGGGAGGAGACCCAGTACTTC. The full variable domain, with the rest looked up from reference TRBV15 and TRBJ2-5, is DAMVIQNPRYQVTQFGKPVTLSCSQTLNHNVMYWYQQKSSQAPKLLFHYYDKDFNNEADTPDNFQSRRPNTSFCFLDIRSPGLGDTAMYLCATPSGGEETQYFGPGTRLLVL.

The chain employs TRBV18 and TRBJ1-1, with D tentatively TRBD1 (6 bases). The CDR3 consists of 17 residues. The germline V gene has CDR1 KGHSH and CDR2 LQKENI. The V end was cut by 1 base, the J end by 0 bases, with 15 bases between. CDR3 sequence: CASSPLPGHSMNTEAFF. The CDR3 coding sequence is TGTGCCAGCTCACCACTTCCGGGACACAGCATGAACACTGAAGCTTTCTTT.

This clone was recorded once. V is TRBV18 and J is TRBJ1-1; D is undetermined. CDR1 is KGHSH, CDR2 LQKENI, per germline. This CDR3 region has 14 residues. V was cut by 2 bases and J by 0 bases, with 7 bases left in between. The DNA for the CDR3 is TGTGCCAGCTCACCAGTGCAGATGAACACTGAAGCTTTCTTT. It encodes CASSPVQMNTEAFF.

The V call is TRBV5-1, the J call TRBJ1-4; 7 nucleotides match TRBD1. CDR3 length: 13 residues. The germline V gene encodes CDR1 SGHRS and CDR2 YFSETQ. J gave up 7 bases and V 1 base, and 1 base lay outside the gene matches. The chain's CDR3 is CASSLPGGEKLFF. CDR3 in DNA: TGCGCCAGCAGCTTGCCAGGGGGTGAAAAACTGTTTTTT.

The chain combines TRBV28 with TRBJ1-5; D might be TRBD1 (6 bases). The V end was cut by 6 bases, the J end by 2 bases, with 11 bases between. CDR3 size: 14 residues. Germline values: CDR1 MDHEN, CDR2 SYDVKM. CDR3 protein: CASSYGGRNQPQHF. CDR3 nucleotides: TGTGCCAGCAGCTACGGGGGGCGCAATCAGCCCCAGCATTTT.

The rearrangement uses TRBV18 and TRBJ2-5; 9 bases fit TRBD2. The CDR3 has 16 amino acids. The germline V gene has CDR1 KGHSH and CDR2 LQKENI. Germline trimming cut 5 bases from V and 0 bases from J; bases unmatched to any gene: 7. The CDR3 DNA sequence: TGTGCCAGCTCATCGGCGGCGGGGGGGTACCAAGAGACCCAGTACTTC. This codes for CASSSAAGGYQETQYF.

This chain connects TRBV15 to TRBJ2-5; D remains ambiguous. V was pared by 0 bases and J by 10 bases, with 12 bases between. The CDR3 is 13 residues long. In germline, CDR1 is LNHNV, CDR2 YYDKDF (reference sequence). The CDR3: CATSRDPPGVQYF. The DNA for the CDR3 is TGTGCCACCAGCAGAGACCCACCTGGAGTCCAGTACTTC.

This chain links TRBV30 with TRBJ1-1; 9 nucleotides agree with TRBD1. Trimming cost V 8 bases and J 4 bases; bases outside gene matches: 5. This CDR3 spans 12 amino acids. Germline assignment: CDR1 GTSNPN and CDR2 SVGIG (reference sequence). The CDR3 loop reads CAGGQGVTEAFF. CDR3 bases: TGTGCCGGGGGACAGGGTGTCACTGAAGCTTTCTTT.

J is TRBJ2-2 and V is TRBV7-9, with 15 bases identical to TRBD2. This CDR3 contains 14 residues. Germline-derived CDR1 and CDR2 are SEHNR and FQNEAQ (reference sequence). The V and J ends lost 5 bases and 11 bases, in that order; junction bases with no gene match: 3. The CDR3 DNA reads as TGTGCCAGCAGCCCGGGACTAGCGGGAGGAGAGCTGTTTTTT. Residues: CASSPGLAGGELFF.

The V and J genes are TRBV6-6 and TRBJ2-1, with TRBD1 matching over 11 bases. Germline loops: CDR1 MNHNY, CDR2 SVGAGI (reference sequence). The ends lost 5 bases at V and 9 bases at J; junction bases unmatched: 3. There are 13 residues in the CDR3. In DNA, the CDR3 is TGTGCCAGCAGTCCCGGGACAGGGGGTGAGCAGTTCTTC. Translation: CASSPGTGGEQFF.

The V call is TRBV5-1, the J call TRBJ2-1; the match to TRBD2 covers 10 bases. CDR3 size: 14 residues. In germline, CDR1 is SGHRS, CDR2 YFSETQ. The trim removed 5 bases at V and 9 bases at J, leaving 8 bases unmatched. CDR3 bases: TGCGCCAGCAGAGAACTAGCGGGATTGACTGAGCAGTTCTTC. Amino acid sequence: CASRELAGLTEQFF.

Details on this clone: Germline is not matched at one junction end, which may reflect a read error. V is TRBV7-2 and J is TRBJ2-5; TRBD2 agrees at 8 bases. There are 12 residues in the CDR3. Germline loops: CDR1 SGHTA, CDR2 FQGNSA. CDR3: CASSYTRLALDF. CDR3 nucleotides: TGTGCCAGCAGCTACACCCGACTAGCGTTGGACTTC.

The chain joins TRBV18 to TRBJ2-3; 8 bases line up with TRBD2. CDR3 length: 16 amino acids. Germline lookup yields CDR1 KGHSH and CDR2 LQKENI. Trimming cost V 6 bases and J 5 bases; bases outside gene matches: 13. This CDR3 is CASSPIAAGGLDTQYF. The CDR3 DNA follows: TGTGCCAGCTCTCCCATCGCGGCGGGGGGCCTAGATACGCAGTATTTT.